One sample yielded the 32 T cell receptor beta chains listed below, sequenced in a study of cytomegalovirus exposure and HLA in healthy donors (dated by TCRdb to about 2017). Library prep was done by the immunoSEQ multiplex PCR assay. For the multiplex PCR, a mixture combining 60 forward primers for TCR Vbeta segments and 13 reverse primers for TCR Jbeta segments was used. TCRdb holds this immuneACCESS table with in-frame rearrangements only. Some clones are missing; in checked studies, unresolved V genes explain under half, and the rest has no known cause. Recorded for this sample are fewer than 200,000 clones; about 80% of them occurred a single time. Together, the top ten hold about 9.5% of the sample. The sequenced sample consisted of PBMCs. All receptors come from a man aged 18 to 29 in good health and CMV-seropositive.

The chain carries TRBV29-1 and TRBJ1-3, with 8 bases lining up with TRBD1. This CDR3 is 13 amino acids long. The V segment lost 6 bases and the J segment 2 bases; nucleotides outside the gene matches: 3. CDR1 and CDR2 from the germline V gene are SQVTM and ANQGSEA. CDR3 residues: CSVTGVPGNTIYF. The CDR3 nucleotides read TGCAGCGTGACAGGGGTCCCTGGAAACACCATATATTTT.

V usage is TRBV19 and J usage is TRBJ2-7, with a weak D call TRBD2 (5 bases). The ends were cut back, 5 bases at V and 2 bases at J, with 19 bases in the middle. This CDR3 spans 16 amino acids. CDR1 and CDR2 (germline): LNHDA, SQIVND (reference sequence). The CDR3, as DNA: TGTGCCAGTAGTCTGCAGAGCGGCTGGCTCACCTACGAGCAGTACTTC. It translates to CASSLQSGWLTYEQYF.

The rearrangement uses TRBV10-3 and TRBJ2-3, with 7 bases lining up with TRBD1. V was clipped by 7 bases and J by 0 bases; unmatched bases: 4. The CDR3 totals 14 residues. CDR1 and CDR2 (germline): ENHRY, SYGVKD. The CDR3 DNA follows: TGTGCCATCAAATCGACAGGGAGCACAGATACGCAGTATTTT. Amino acids: CAIKSTGSTDTQYF.

V and J are TRBV2 and TRBJ1-2; 9 bases map to TRBD1. V dropped 6 bases and J dropped 6; count of bases not matched to a gene: 8. The CDR3 has 14 amino acids. The V gene's germline CDR1 is SNHLY and CDR2 FYNNEI. This chain's CDR3 is CASSPRTGVDGYTF. Written as DNA, the CDR3 is TGTGCCAGCAGCCCTAGGACAGGGGTAGATGGCTACACCTTC.

This chain's CDR3 is CASSPRGVGGPNYGYTF. The CDR3 DNA reads TGTGCCAGCAGTCCCCGGGGCGTGGGGGGACCTAACTATGGCTACACCTTC. The chain recombines TRBV27 with TRBJ1-2, with D possibly TRBD1 on 5 matching bases. There are 17 residues in the CDR3. Germline assignment: CDR1 MNHEY and CDR2 SMNVEV (reference sequence). V lost 5 bases to trimming and J lost 0 bases, with 19 bases between them.

This clone has a single count. The V call is TRBV13, the J call TRBJ2-5, with 7 nucleotides matching TRBD2. Trimming removed 3 bases from V and 5 bases from J; junction bases left unmatched: 6. The germline V gene encodes CDR1 PRHDT and CDR2 FYEKMQ (reference sequence). This CDR3 spans 14 amino acids. The CDR3 coding sequence is TGTGCCAGCAGCTTCCGGCGGGGGTGGGAGACCCAGTACTTC. It encodes CASSFRRGWETQYF.

This chain connects TRBV29-1 to TRBJ2-3; D ambiguous. In germline, CDR1 is SQVTM, CDR2 ANQGSEA. Trimming cost V 3 bases and J 8 bases, with 18 bases left between them. This CDR3 spans 14 amino acids. The CDR3 region is CSVDGAKAGSTQYF. CDR3 in DNA: TGCAGCGTTGATGGAGCCAAAGCCGGTTCTACGCAGTATTTT.

The chain couples TRBV11-2 to TRBJ2-3; weak D call: TRBD1 (5 bases). This CDR3 has 15 residues. CDR1 SGHAT and CDR2 FQNNGV come from the germline V gene. Trimming pared 2 bases from V and 3 bases from J, leaving 12 bases between. Here the CDR3 reads CASSLRGDRTDTQYF. For the CDR3, the DNA is TGTGCCAGCAGCTTAAGGGGTGACCGGACAGATACGCAGTATTTT.

This clone occurred once. The chain joins TRBV10-1 to TRBJ2-1; TRBD2 might be the D (6 bases). CDR3 length: 13 residues. Germline lookup yields CDR1 WNHNN and CDR2 SYGVQD (reference sequence). Trimming cost V 0 bases and J 14 bases, with 14 bases left between them. CDR3 sequence: CASSESGGLSKFF. Here the CDR3 DNA reads TGCGCCAGCAGTGAGTCGGGAGGCCTAAGCAAGTTCTTC.

The J gene is TRBJ1-2, the V gene TRBV30; D is possibly TRBD1 (5 bases). The germline CDR1 and CDR2 sequences are GTSNPN and SVGIG (reference sequence). The CDR3 extends over 13 amino acids. V lost 0 bases and J lost 5, with 10 bases in between. CDR3 sequence (DNA): TGTGCCTGGAGTGTTGCAGGGAAGTATGGCTACACCTTC. Translating it yields CAWSVAGKYGYTF.

This chain uses TRBV10-1 with TRBJ2-3, with 14 bases aligning to TRBD2. Trimming took 3 bases from V and 1 from J; bases not matched to a gene: 3. The CDR3 has 17 amino acids. Germline CDR1 reads WNHNN; CDR2 reads SYGVQD (reference sequence). In nucleotides, the CDR3 is TGCGCCAGCAGTGAAGGACTAGCGGGAGGACGCACAGATACGCAGTATTTT. Translation: CASSEGLAGGRTDTQYF.

The chain is built from TRBV6-5 and TRBJ1-1, with TRBD1 matching over 7 bases. Looked up from germline, CDR1 is MNHEY and CDR2 is SVGAGI. CDR3 length: 13 amino acids. V lost 5 bases and J lost 6; bases outside the gene matches: 6. CDR3 nucleotides: TGTGCCAGCAGTCCACGGGACAGCTCTGAAGCTTTCTTT. Its protein product is CASSPRDSSEAFF.

This chain joins TRBV9 and TRBJ1-4; tentative D call: TRBD1 (5 bases). The CDR3 extends over 15 amino acids. From germline, CDR1 is SGDLS and CDR2 YYNGEE. Between the trimmed V and J ends, which lost 4 bases and 3 bases, there was a span of 13 bases. CDR3 region: CASSRTGVANEKLFF. The CDR3 nucleotides read TGTGCCAGCAGCAGAACAGGCGTCGCTAATGAAAAACTGTTTTTT.

J is TRBJ2-1 and V is TRBV7-2; 7 nucleotides match TRBD2. After removal of 0 bases from V and 9 bases from J, the junction contained 8 bases not matched to a gene. Germline V gene lookup returns CDR1 SGHTA and CDR2 FQGNSA. This CDR3 contains 15 residues. The CDR3 sequence: CASSLAGGPGIEQFF. CDR3 in DNA: TGTGCCAGCAGCTTAGCGGGAGGGCCTGGCATTGAGCAGTTCTTC.

The V call is TRBV9, the J call TRBJ2-2; D is undetermined. Germline loops: CDR1 SGDLS, CDR2 YYNGEE. The CDR3 is made up of 15 amino acids. V was trimmed by 4 bases and J by 5 bases, leaving 15 bases between them. CDR3 bases: TGTGCCAGCAGCCCCCGTCAATTCGGTACCGGGGAGCTGTTTTTT. Residues: CASSPRQFGTGELFF.

This clone was counted a few times. The V gene is TRBV7-2, the J gene TRBJ2-7; possibly TRBD2 for D (5 bases). The germline V and J ends were trimmed by 8 bases and 6 bases, with 11 bases remaining between them. The CDR3 totals 11 residues. From germline, CDR1 is SGHTA and CDR2 FQGNSA. The CDR3 spells CASDVGGEQYF. CDR3 nucleotide sequence: TGTGCCAGCGACGTAGGAGGCGAGCAGTACTTC.

The J gene is TRBJ2-7, the V gene TRBV2; D may be TRBD1 (5 bases). The CDR3 contains 12 residues. Trimming left V 9 bases short and J 0 bases short, with 9 bases between. Germline-derived CDR1 and CDR2 are SNHLY and FYNNEI. The CDR3 spells CASTDSSYEQYF. CDR3 in DNA: TGTGCCAGTACTGACAGCTCCTACGAGCAGTACTTC. Drawing the rest from reference TRBV2 and TRBJ2-7, the complete variable domain is EPEVTQTPSHQVTQMGQEVILRCVPISNHLYFYWYRQILGQKVEFLVSFYNNEISEKSEIFDDQFSVERPDGSNFTLKIRSTKLEDSAMYFCASTDSSYEQYFGPGTRLTVT.

This clone appeared a few times. The rearrangement uses TRBV19 and TRBJ1-3; no reliable D call. The germline V and J ends were trimmed by 3 bases and 0 bases, with 6 bases remaining between them. Germline V gene data show CDR1 as LNHDA and CDR2 as SQIVND (reference sequence). The CDR3 is made up of 14 amino acids. CDR3 coding DNA: TGTGCCAGTAGTATGTCGGGCTCTGGAAACACCATATATTTT. Its translation is CASSMSGSGNTIYF.

The chain has TRBV27 and TRBJ2-2, with unresolved D. Germline V gives CDR1 MNHEY, CDR2 SMNVEV (reference sequence). V lost 6 bases and J lost 0, with 23 bases in between. The CDR3 runs to 19 residues. The CDR3: CASRPLISPDPTNTGELFF. CDR3 sequence (DNA): TGTGCCAGCAGGCCCCTTATTAGCCCAGACCCAACGAACACCGGGGAGCTGTTTTTT.

As DNA, the CDR3 is TGCGCCAGCAGCCCGGGGGGAGGGCGGTCCGCGTGGGGCTACACCTTC. The encoded protein is CASSPGGGRSAWGYTF. This rearrangement joins TRBV4-3 to TRBJ1-2; the D gene is possibly TRBD1 (5 bases). Germline V gene data show CDR1 as LGHNA and CDR2 as YSLEER. V was cut by 4 bases and J by 8 bases, with 23 bases left in between. This CDR3 region has 16 residues.

Worth noting for this clone: Other DNA sequences in the sample encode the same CDR3. The chain links TRBV9 to TRBJ2-1; the match to TRBD2 covers 8 bases. This CDR3 contains 15 residues. After removal of 0 bases from V and 1 base from J, the junction contained 0 bases not matched to a gene. Germline lookup yields CDR1 SGDLS and CDR2 YYNGEE. The CDR3: CASSVGGGSYNEQFF. The CDR3 coding sequence is TGTGCCAGCAGCGTAGGCGGGGGGTCCTACAATGAGCAGTTCTTC.

The V and J genes are TRBV7-3 and TRBJ2-3, with D perhaps matching TRBD2 (5 bases). Germline values: CDR1 SGHTA, CDR2 FQGTGA. The CDR3 is 12 residues long. Trimming took off 2 bases at V and 8 bases at J, with 8 bases between the two ends. The CDR3 is CASSLQGGTQYF. As DNA, the CDR3 is TGTGCCAGCAGCTTACAAGGAGGTACGCAGTATTTT.

The V gene is TRBV18, the J gene TRBJ2-2, with D possibly TRBD2 on 5 matching bases. The CDR3 is made up of 16 amino acids. Germline V gene sequence: CDR1 KGHSH, CDR2 LQKENI. V gave up 4 bases and J gave up 4 bases, with 16 bases separating them. The CDR3 spells CASSRSWGEGTGELFF. DNA of the CDR3: TGTGCCAGCTCACGCTCTTGGGGTGAGGGCACCGGGGAGCTGTTTTTT.

The chain carries TRBV19 and TRBJ2-2; possibly TRBD1 for D (5 bases). CDR3 length equals 16 residues. Germline assignment: CDR1 LNHDA and CDR2 SQIVND (reference sequence). Trimming shortened V by 3 bases and J by 3 bases, and 14 bases separated the two germline ends. The CDR3 region has the DNA TGTGCCAGTAGTATTCAGGCCAGGGCAGACACCGGGGAGCTGTTTTTT. Amino acid sequence: CASSIQARADTGELFF.

J is TRBJ2-2 and V is TRBV11-3; 8 nucleotides line up with TRBD1. The CDR3 has 15 amino acids. Per the germline V gene, CDR1 is SGHNT and CDR2 is YENEEA. The V and J ends lost 5 bases and 6 bases, in that order; junction bases with no gene match: 8. The CDR3 nucleotides read TGTGCCAGCAGCCTGGGGTCAGGGGGCCCCGGGGAGCTGTTTTTT. It translates to CASSLGSGGPGELFF.

This rearrangement joins TRBV6-5 to TRBJ2-7, with TRBD1 matching over 7 bases. Unmatched junction bases numbered 2, after V lost 6 bases and J lost 0 bases. Germline V gene data show CDR1 as MNHEY and CDR2 as SVGAGI. The CDR3 is made up of 13 amino acids. In DNA, the CDR3 is TGTGCCAGCAGGAGGGACAGCTCCTACGAGCAGTACTTC. Encoded protein: CASRRDSSYEQYF.

V is TRBV27 and J is TRBJ2-5; 11 bases are shared with TRBD2. Judging by the DNA end, TRBJ2-7 fits better; the J call may be wrong. CDR3 length equals 16 residues. Germline assignment: CDR1 MNHEY and CDR2 SMNVEV (reference sequence). The CDR3 region has the DNA TGTGCCAGCAGTCTTTTAGCGGGGGGGGGCCCCTACGAGCAGTACTTC. Protein: CASSLLAGGGPYEQYF.

The chain links TRBV6-5 to TRBJ2-1; 8 positions agree with TRBD1. With V trimmed by 10 bases and J by 1 base, 9 bases remained unmatched. This CDR3 has 15 amino acids. Germline CDR1 MNHEY, CDR2 SVGAGI. This chain's CDR3 is CATGQGTGSYNEQFF. The CDR3 DNA is TGTGCCACCGGACAGGGAACGGGGTCCTACAATGAGCAGTTCTTC.

This chain connects TRBV5-1 to TRBJ2-2; tentative D call: TRBD1 (6 bases). V was shortened by 4 bases and J by 4 bases, with 17 bases between the two germline ends. This CDR3 is built from 16 residues. Germline loops: CDR1 SGHRS, CDR2 YFSETQ. The CDR3 spells CASSDQKQGGTGELFF. The CDR3 nucleotides read TGCGCCAGCAGCGACCAGAAACAGGGCGGCACCGGGGAGCTGTTTTTT. Full variable domain (rest looked up from reference TRBV5-1 and TRBJ2-2): KAGVTQTPRYLIKTRGQQVTLSCSPISGHRSVSWYQQTPGQGLQFLFEYFSETQRNKGNFPGRFSGRQFSNSRSEMNVSTLELGDSALYLCASSDQKQGGTGELFFGEGSRLTVL.

The rearrangement links TRBV12-5 to TRBJ2-2; 7 bases line up with TRBD1. The CDR3 loop spans 15 amino acids. With V trimmed by 6 bases and J by 0 bases, 4 bases remained unmatched. Germline V lookup: CDR1 LGHNT, CDR2 FRNRAP. CDR3: CASGWDSANTGELFF. In DNA form, the CDR3 reads TGTGCTAGTGGCTGGGACAGCGCGAACACCGGGGAGCTGTTTTTT. The whole variable domain, filled in from reference TRBV12-5 and TRBJ2-2, reads DARVTQTPRHKVTEMGQEVTMRCQPILGHNTVFWYRQTMMQGLELLAYFRNRAPLDDSGMPKDRFSAEMPDATLATLKIQPSEPRDSAVYFCASGWDSANTGELFFGEGSRLTVL.

The chain couples TRBV2 to TRBJ2-1; 7 positions match TRBD2. The CDR3 has 14 residues. With V trimmed by 10 bases and J by 7 bases, 13 bases remained unmatched. CDR1 and CDR2 (germline): SNHLY, FYNNEI. In nucleotides, the CDR3 is TGTGCCACCAAGGGAAGGCGGGAGTATAATGAGCAGTTCTTC. Translated: CATKGRREYNEQFF.

This clone was detected a few times. V and J are TRBV15 and TRBJ2-3; TRBD1 aligns across 8 bases. Per germline, CDR1 LNHNV and CDR2 YYDKDF (reference sequence). Trimming took 4 bases from V and 1 from J; bases not matched to a gene: 7. The CDR3 is 16 amino acids. CDR3: CATSKYPGQGTDTQYF. CDR3 DNA: TGTGCCACCAGCAAATATCCGGGACAGGGCACAGATACGCAGTATTTT.